The rows below give T cell receptor beta chains drawn from one sample of a study of blood T cell repertoires in COVID-19. The method was immunoSEQ multiplex PCR; TCRdb's version includes in-frame clones alone and lacks a portion of them. Here the sample spans 200,000 to 250,000 clones, 65% to 90% being singletons. Sequencing was done on a sample of peripheral blood. These receptors all come from a man aged 50-60 years with acute or convalescent COVID-19. The CDR3 runs from the conserved cysteine through the conserved F or W. The D gene is left open where the match is weak. Expanded clones are given a class, and other clones once, few, many or no size at all.

v_gene	abundance	j_gene	d_gene	CDR3nt	CDR3aa
TRBV19	once	TRBJ1-2	NA	TGTGCCAGTAGTATCGCCGGGGGGCGCGGCTATGGCTACACCTTC	CASSIAGGRGYGYTF
TRBV7-2	NA	TRBJ1-1	TRBD1	TGTGCCAGCAGCTTAGGTGGGACAGGGGGGACTGAAGCTTTCTTT	CASSLGGTGGTEAFF
TRBV29-1	once	TRBJ1-3	TRBD1	TGCAGCGTGGGGACAGGGGATGCCTCTGGAAACACCATATATTTT	CSVGTGDASGNTIYF
TRBV27	NA	TRBJ2-7	NA	TGTGCCAGCAAGCAGGGGACCGGCTACGAGCAGTACTTC	CASKQGTGYEQYF
TRBV5-1	NA	TRBJ1-6	TRBD1	TGCGCCAGCAGCTTGGGGACAGGGAGTAGTTCCTATAATTCACCCCTCCACTTT	CASSLGTGSSSYNSPLHF
TRBV12-5	NA	TRBJ1-3	NA	TGTGCTAGTGGTCCCCCGGGTAGGGAGTGGAACACCATATATTTT	CASGPPGREWNTIYF
TRBV5-1	NA	TRBJ2-1	NA	TGCGCCAGCAGCCCGATGACTAGGGGGCATCTAGCCTACAATGAGCAGTTCTTC	CASSPMTRGHLAYNEQFF
TRBV11-2	NA	TRBJ2-1	NA	TGTGCCAGCAGCAGGGGATTCTCCTACAATGAGCAGTTCTTC	CASSRGFSYNEQFF
TRBV7-9	NA	TRBJ1-2	NA	TGTGCCAGCAGCTTAGACAGTGGCTACACCTTC	CASSLDSGYTF
TRBV3-1/TRBV3-2	NA	TRBJ1-1	NA	TGTGCCAGCAGCTCTACAGTCTCCACTGAAGCTTTCTTT	CASSSTVSTEAFF
TRBV19	NA	TRBJ2-6	NA	TGTGCCAGTAGTATGGCCTCGTACCCTGGGGCCAACGTCCTGACTTTC	CASSMASYPGANVLTF
TRBV19	NA	TRBJ2-7	TRBD2	TGTGCCAGTAGTCTTCGGACTAGCGGGGCCCCCTACGAGCAGTACTTC	CASSLRTSGAPYEQYF
TRBV3-1/TRBV3-2	NA	TRBJ2-5	TRBD2	TGTGCCAGCAGCCCGGAAACTAGCGGGGGGCCCTCTCTCCGGGAGACCCAGTACTTC	CASSPETSGGPSLRETQYF
TRBV19	NA	TRBJ2-2	TRBD2	TGTGCCAGTAGTATAGGGCCGGGAGGAAACACCGGGGAGCTGTTTTTT	CASSIGPGGNTGELFF
TRBV5-4	NA	TRBJ1-4	TRBD1	TGTGCCAGCAGCACGAAGAACAGGGGTTCTAATGAAAAACTGTTTTTT	CASSTKNRGSNEKLFF
TRBV7-3	NA	TRBJ2-5	TRBD1	TGTGCCAGCAGCTTAAGGACAGGGGGCGCGGGGGAGACCCAGTACTTC	CASSLRTGGAGETQYF
TRBV6-6	NA	TRBJ2-7	NA	TGTGCCAGTACGGGAGGCGGGGGCCTCGGTACCTACGAGCAGTACTTC	CASTGGGGLGTYEQYF
TRBV6-6	NA	TRBJ1-2	TRBD1	TGTGCCAGCAGTTACCTGGATGTGGGACAGGATGGCTACACCTTC	CASSYLDVGQDGYTF
TRBV7-9	once	TRBJ1-1	NA	TGTGCCAGCAGCCCCCGGGGAACTGAAGCTTTCTTT	CASSPRGTEAFF
TRBV13	once	TRBJ2-5	TRBD1	TGTGCCAGCAGGGTCCTCCGGGACAGGGGTATAGAGACCCAGTACTTC	CASRVLRDRGIETQYF
TRBV29-1	once	TRBJ1-4	NA	TGCAGCGTTGTAGGGGGGGCTAATGAAAAACTGTTTTTT	CSVVGGANEKLFF
TRBV11-3	NA	TRBJ2-1	TRBD2	TGTGCCAGCAGCCCGGGACTAGCGGGGGGTTACAATGAGCAGTTCTTC	CASSPGLAGGYNEQFF
TRBV27	NA	TRBJ2-7	NA	TGTGCCAGCAGTTTTTCGCAGGGAGGCTACGAGCAGTACTTC	CASSFSQGGYEQYF
TRBV6-5	NA	TRBJ2-2	TRBD2	TGTGCCAGCAGTTACTCCGGGGGGGCCTTGGCCGGGGAGCTGTTTTTT	CASSYSGGALAGELFF
TRBV30	NA	TRBJ1-2	NA	TGTGCCTGGAGCCCTTATAACTATGGCTACACCTTC	CAWSPYNYGYTF
TRBV7-3	NA	TRBJ2-3	TRBD2	TGTGCCAGCAGCTTAAGCGGGGGGCACACAGATACGCAGTATTTT	CASSLSGGHTDTQYF
TRBV5-1	few	TRBJ2-2	TRBD1	TGCGCCAGCAGACCAACAGGGGGCGACACCGGGGAGCTGTTTTTT	CASRPTGGDTGELFF
TRBV5-6	few	TRBJ2-6	NA	TGTGCCAGCAGCTTGGTCCTCTCTGGGGCCAACGTCCTGACTTTC	CASSLVLSGANVLTF
TRBV23-1	NA	TRBJ1-2	NA	TGCGCCAGCAGTCACACAGGACGGTGCTATGGCTACACCTTC	CASSHTGRCYGYTF
TRBV6-5	once	TRBJ1-2	TRBD1	TGTGCCACCAGGACAGGGCTGAACTATGGCTACACCTTC	CATRTGLNYGYTF
TRBV5-4	many	TRBJ2-7	TRBD2	TGTGCCAGCAGCTTGGCCCCACTAGCGTACGAGCAGTACTTC	CASSLAPLAYEQYF
TRBV30	NA	TRBJ1-2	NA	TGTGCCTGGAGTAGATCGACGGAGGGTCACACCTTC	CAWSRSTEGHTF
TRBV27	NA	TRBJ1-4	NA	TGTGCCAGCAGTTCGTATGCAACTAATGAAAAACTGTTTTTT	CASSSYATNEKLFF
TRBV11-2	NA	TRBJ1-4	NA	TGTGCCAGCAGCTTAAAGACTGTCTCAACTAATGAAAAACTGTTTTTT	CASSLKTVSTNEKLFF
TRBV30	NA	TRBJ1-2	TRBD1	TGTGCCTGGAGTATACGGACAGGAGCCTATGGCTACACCTTC	CAWSIRTGAYGYTF
TRBV7-9	NA	TRBJ2-5	NA	TGTGCCAGCAGCTTAGGGACGGGGAAAGAGACCCAGTACTTC	CASSLGTGKETQYF
TRBV9	once	TRBJ1-2	TRBD1	TGTGCCAGCAGCGTAGGAGTTGAGGGGGCGTCCACCTTC	CASSVGVEGASTF
TRBV19	NA	TRBJ1-1	TRBD1	TGTGCCAGTAGTATGTGGGGAACAGGGGCCAGCACTGAAGCTTTCTTT	CASSMWGTGASTEAFF
TRBV4-1	NA	TRBJ2-6	TRBD1	TGCGCCAGCAGCCGGGACAGGGGGCCTCGGGGGGCCAACGTCCTGACTTTC	CASSRDRGPRGANVLTF
TRBV7-9	NA	TRBJ2-7	TRBD1	TGTGCCAGCAGCTACCGGACAGGGGGCTCCTACGAGCAGTACTTC	CASSYRTGGSYEQYF
TRBV11-2	few	TRBJ1-1	TRBD1	TGTGCCAGCCACCCAGGGGACAGGGGCGGCGCTTTCTTT	CASHPGDRGGAFF
TRBV14	NA	TRBJ1-2	NA	TGTGCCAGCAGCCAAGATCCCAGGCCGTATGGCTACACCTTC	CASSQDPRPYGYTF
TRBV13	NA	TRBJ2-1	TRBD2	TGTGCCAGCAGCTTAGTGGCGGGGGGGCTGCGCGGTGAGCAGTTCTTC	CASSLVAGGLRGEQFF
TRBV6-6	NA	TRBJ1-2	TRBD1	TGTGCATGCTCCTCGGGGACAGGGGGCTATGGCTACACCTTC	CACSSGTGGYGYTF
TRBV6-6	NA	TRBJ2-1	NA	TGTGCCAGCAGTTACACGGGTGAGCAGTTCTTC	CASSYTGEQFF
TRBV12-3/TRBV12-4	NA	TRBJ1-1	NA	TGTGCCAGCAGCGCCCGGGAGAGAGATAAAGCTTTCTTT	CASSARERDKAFF